A single sample gave rise to the 8 T cell receptor beta chains below, sequenced in a study of T cells in Graves' hyperthyroidism and ophthalmopathy. What was amplified from RNA transcripts were TCR beta CDR3 regions. TCR CDR3 regions were first amplified by RT-PCR with HTBI primers. TCRdb re-called the multiplex PCR reads through MiXCR, storing one row per CDR3 protein. The sample records about 360,000 distinct CDR3 sequences, 15% to 18% being singletons. Material for sequencing was blood. The receptors shown here come from a woman aged 18-30 years with Graves' hyperthyroidism that later progressed to Graves' ophthalmopathy.

As for this clonotype: The junction differs from germline at one of its ends, possibly a read error. V gene TRBV11-2 combines with J gene TRBJ2-5; possible D gene TRBD2, 6 bases. Germline CDR1 and CDR2: SGHAT and FQNNGV. The CDR3 loop spans 13 amino acids. CDR3 amino acids: CASSQSGVETRYF. CDR3 bases: TGTGCCAGCAGCCAATCGGGGGTAGAGACCCGGTACTTC.

For this clonotype: A much larger clone lies a single base off, so this may be a read error. The chain is built from TRBV4-1 and TRBJ2-7; D is ambiguous. Germline-derived CDR1 and CDR2 are MGHRA and YSYEKL. This CDR3 contains 13 residues. CDR3 sequence: CSSSQALGYEQYF. CDR3 coding DNA: TGCTCCAGCAGCCAAGCTCTGGGCTACGAGCAGTACTTC.

V gene TRBV2 combines with J gene TRBJ1-1, with D tentatively TRBD1 (6 bases). The CDR3 contains 11 residues. The germline V gene has CDR1 SNHLY and CDR2 FYNNEI. V shed 7 bases and J shed 10 bases, with 13 bases lying between them. The CDR3 spells CASKQGRTAFF. The CDR3 nucleotides read TGTGCCAGCAAACAGGGCCGCACAGCTTTCTTT.

This clonotype has ten or more counts. V gene TRBV28 combines with J gene TRBJ2-1; 10 nucleotides line up with TRBD2. Germline CDR1 is MDHEN and CDR2 is SYDVKM. The J segment lost 10 bases and the V segment lost 2 bases, leaving 23 bases of the junction unmatched. The length of the CDR3 is 20 residues. For the CDR3, the DNA is TGTGCCAGCAGTTTACCCCCAAAACGACTAGCGGGCCCGGGCACCACGGAGCAGTTCTTC. This gives the protein CASSLPPKRLAGPGTTEQFF.

This clonotype has at least ten counts. The chain has TRBV12-3 or TRBV12-4 and TRBJ2-2; 9 positions match TRBD1. The CDR3 length is 14 residues. Germline trimming cut 7 bases from V and 4 bases from J; bases unmatched to any gene: 4. The CDR3 loop reads CASITGGGTGELFF. As DNA, the CDR3 is TGTGCCAGCATCACAGGGGGCGGCACCGGGGAGCTGTTTTTT.

The gene calls are TRBV9 and TRBJ2-1; 9 nucleotides align to TRBD2. J gave up 7 bases and V 0 bases, and 8 bases lay outside the gene matches. The CDR3 spans 16 residues. CDR1 SGDLS and CDR2 YYNGEE come from the germline V gene. CDR3 loop: CASSVEVGGRANEQFF. In DNA form, the CDR3 reads TGTGCCAGCAGCGTAGAGGTTGGCGGGAGGGCGAATGAGCAGTTCTTC.

This clonotype has a count of ten or more. The V call is TRBV2, the J call TRBJ2-1; TRBD1 matches 9 bases. Germline V gives CDR1 SNHLY, CDR2 FYNNEI. This CDR3 region has 17 residues. Germline trimming cut 4 bases from V and 2 bases from J; bases unmatched to any gene: 9. In nucleotides, the CDR3 is TGTGCCAGCAGTGGTTTTGGTAGGACAGGGGCCTACAATGAGCAGTTCTTC. Encoded protein: CASSGFGRTGAYNEQFF.

Comments on this clonotype: No conserved phenylalanine or tryptophan ends this CDR3, so it is likely a read error. The chain recombines TRBV3-1 with TRBJ2-7; D is perhaps TRBD2 (6 bases). V shed 4 bases and J shed 4 bases, with 14 bases lying between them. The CDR3 has 14 residues. CDR1 LGHDT and CDR2 YNNKEL come from the germline V gene (reference sequence). DNA of the CDR3: TGTGCCAGCAGCCTCGCTGGCCTAGCGTACGAGCAGTACTCC. This sequence encodes CASSLAGLAYEQYS.